Each of the 20 T cell receptor beta chains below was sequenced from the same sample in a study of blood T cell repertoires in COVID-19. Sequencing used immunoSEQ multiplex PCR; TCRdb keeps in-frame clones, though not all of them. This sample has some 260,000 clones, with just over 85% found just once. Sample: PBMCs or T cells enriched from blood (not recorded which). The source is a man aged 40-55 years who had recovered from COVID-19.

This rearrangement joins TRBV14 to TRBJ2-3; possible D gene TRBD1, 6 bases. The length of the CDR3 is 16 residues. V lost 4 bases and J 5 bases, leaving 19 bases between the germline ends. Germline V gene data show CDR1 as SGHDN and CDR2 as FVKESK. The CDR3 nucleotides are TGTGCCAGCAGCCCTAGTAGACCGCTACAGGGAGATACGCAGTATTTT. Translating gives CASSPSRPLQGDTQYF.

V gene TRBV7-9 combines with J gene TRBJ2-7; weak D call: TRBD1 (6 bases). Per the germline V gene, CDR1 is SEHNR and CDR2 is FQNEAQ (reference sequence). This CDR3 region has 13 residues. V was pared by 0 bases and J by 6 bases, with 9 bases between. The CDR3 nucleotides read TGTGCCAGCAGCTTAGCGACAGGCCCCGAGCAGTACTTC. It is translated as CASSLATGPEQYF.

The V and J genes are TRBV7-2 and TRBJ1-1; no clear D. V shed 5 bases and J shed 1 base, with 11 bases lying between them. The CDR3 sequence is 14 residues long. CDR1 is SGHTA and CDR2 is FQGNSA in the germline V gene. The CDR3 nucleotides are TGTGCCAGCAGCCCACCATTCGGGAACACTGAAGCTTTCTTT. Protein: CASSPPFGNTEAFF. The full variable domain, completed using reference TRBV7-2 and TRBJ1-1, is GAGVSQSPSNKVTEKGKDVELRCDPISGHTALYWYRQSLGQGLEFLIYFQGNSAPDKSGLPSDRFSAERTGGSVSTLTIQRTQQEDSAVYLCASSPPFGNTEAFFGQGTRLTVV.

J is TRBJ2-7 and V is TRBV5-1, with TRBD1 as a possible D gene (5 bases). The ends were cut back, 3 bases at V and 5 bases at J, with 15 bases in the middle. This CDR3 has 14 residues. CDR1 SGHRS and CDR2 YFSETQ come from the germline V gene. The DNA of the CDR3 is TGCGCCAGCAGCTCCCCAGGGTTCCTCCACGAGCAGTACTTC. Protein sequence: CASSSPGFLHEQYF.

This chain joins TRBV5-6 and TRBJ1-6; TRBD1 aligns across 8 bases. V lost 3 bases to trimming and J lost 9 bases; unmatched junction nucleotides: 8. CDR3 length: 15 residues. CDR1 is SGHDT and CDR2 is YYEEEE in the germline V gene. Here the CDR3 DNA reads TGTGCCAGCAGCTCCGAGACAGGGGTGGCTTCACCCCTCCACTTT. Encoded protein: CASSSETGVASPLHF.

This CDR3 is CAIRDRASNYGYTF. The CDR3 DNA reads TGTGCCATCAGGGACAGAGCATCTAACTATGGCTACACCTTC. The chain recombines TRBV10-3 with TRBJ1-2, with D tentatively TRBD1 (6 bases). This CDR3 has 14 residues. V lost 6 bases and J lost 0, with 11 bases in between. Germline CDR1 and CDR2: ENHRY and SYGVKD.

Note on this clone: Other DNA variants within this sample encode the same CDR3. The chain employs TRBV3-1 (or the pseudogene TRBV3-2) and TRBJ1-4, with 10 bases identical to TRBD1. Germline V lookup: CDR1 LGHDT, CDR2 YNNKEL (reference sequence). Trimming at V came to 4 bases and at J to 6 bases, leaving 2 bases not matched to a gene. The CDR3 runs 14 residues. Here the CDR3 reads CASSPGQGYEKLFF. The CDR3 region has the DNA TGTGCCAGCAGCCCGGGACAGGGGTATGAAAAACTGTTTTTT.

The chain is built from TRBV28 and TRBJ2-7; weak D call: TRBD1 (5 bases). There are 13 residues in the CDR3. Germline V lookup: CDR1 MDHEN, CDR2 SYDVKM. Trimming removed 3 bases from V and 2 bases from J, with 8 bases in between. The CDR3 DNA reads TGTGCCAGCAGTTTGGGGCTTACCTACGAGCAGTACTTC. Amino acid sequence: CASSLGLTYEQYF.

The chain is built from TRBV27 and TRBJ2-7; D unclear. The V end was cut by 3 bases, the J end by 6 bases, with 12 bases between. There are 13 residues in the CDR3. CDR1 and CDR2 from the germline V gene are MNHEY and SMNVEV (reference sequence). The DNA of the CDR3 is TGTGCCAGCAGTTTGAGTCCTCGTGGCGAGCAGTACTTC. Its protein product is CASSLSPRGEQYF.

The chain links TRBV10-3 to TRBJ1-5, with a tentative D call TRBD1 (6 bases). The V end was cut by 6 bases, the J end by 5 bases, with 8 bases between. The CDR3 extends over 12 amino acids. Germline V CDR1 and CDR2: ENHRY, SYGVKD. CDR3 protein: CAIRTGDQPQHF. DNA of the CDR3: TGTGCCATCAGGACAGGTGATCAGCCCCAGCATTTT.

This clone was counted between two and nine times. V gene TRBV11-1 combines with J gene TRBJ1-3; D is unclear. The CDR3 covers 15 residues. Trimming took 4 bases from V and 8 from J, leaving 18 bases between them. Germline V gene data show CDR1 as SGHAT and CDR2 as FQDESV (reference sequence). The CDR3 here is CASSSSGRPGDTIYF. CDR3 DNA: TGTGCCAGCAGCTCCAGCGGTAGACCCGGAGACACCATATATTTT.

The chain uses TRBV19 and TRBJ1-6; the match to TRBD1 covers 8 bases. Germline trimming cut 9 bases from V and 0 bases from J; bases unmatched to any gene: 7. CDR1 is LNHDA, CDR2 SQIVND, per germline (reference sequence). CDR3 length equals 16 residues. CDR3 coding DNA: TGTGCCAGCGCCCGGACAGGGAACTCCTATAATTCACCCCTCCACTTT. Protein sequence: CASARTGNSYNSPLHF.

The rearrangement joins TRBV11-2 to TRBJ1-2; D is possibly TRBD1 (6 bases). Germline V gene lookup returns CDR1 SGHAT and CDR2 FQNNGV. This CDR3 comprises 14 residues. V lost 1 base and J lost 7, with 13 bases in between. The CDR3 DNA sequence: TGTGCCAGCAGCTTAGCACAGGGAAGAACTGGCTACACCTTC. It yields the protein CASSLAQGRTGYTF.

The chain links TRBV19 to TRBJ1-2, with TRBD1 matching 7 bases. Germline lookup yields CDR1 LNHDA and CDR2 SQIVND (reference sequence). The CDR3 contains 16 residues. The junction had 13 bases not matched to a gene; V was cut back by 6 bases and J by 3 bases. The DNA of the CDR3 is TGTGCCAGTAGGACCAGACAGGGTGGATACGACTATGGCTACACCTTC. It translates to CASRTRQGGYDYGYTF.

The gene calls are TRBV28 and TRBJ1-6, with 7 nucleotides matching TRBD1. Germline lookup yields CDR1 MDHEN and CDR2 SYDVKM. V was clipped by 2 bases and J by 2 bases; unmatched bases: 0. The CDR3 has 15 amino acids. CDR3 sequence: CASSLDRAYNSPLHF. CDR3 sequence (DNA): TGTGCCAGCAGTTTAGACAGGGCCTATAATTCACCCCTCCACTTT.

The rearrangement joins TRBV4-3 to TRBJ2-2; 8 bases are a match to TRBD2. J was trimmed by 3 bases and V by 1 base; bases with no gene match: 10. CDR1 is LGHNA, CDR2 YSLEER, per germline. The CDR3 is 18 residues long. The CDR3: CASSQVVGGGPDTGELFF. CDR3 nucleotides: TGCGCCAGCAGCCAAGTTGTCGGGGGGGGCCCCGACACCGGGGAGCTGTTTTTT.

With respect to this clone: The sample has other DNA sequences that encode this CDR3 too. V gene TRBV6-1 combines with J gene TRBJ1-2; the D gene is possibly TRBD1 (6 bases). Between the trimmed V and J ends, which lost 1 base and 2 bases, there was a span of 8 bases. CDR3 length: 14 amino acids. From germline, CDR1 is MNHNS and CDR2 SASEGT. The CDR3 DNA reads TGTGCCAGCAGTGAAGGGGGGCTGAACTATGGCTACACCTTC. Protein product: CASSEGGLNYGYTF.

This chain uses TRBV29-1 with TRBJ2-7, with TRBD2 identical over 7 bases. CDR1 and CDR2 from the germline V gene are SQVTM and ANQGSEA. The CDR3 covers 16 residues. J lost 3 bases, V lost 1 base, and 12 bases had no gene match. CDR3 protein: CSVEGIGGRGNYEQYF. Written as DNA, the CDR3 is TGCAGCGTTGAAGGGATTGGCGGGAGAGGGAACTACGAGCAGTACTTC.

This clone was found once. The chain uses TRBV7-6 and TRBJ1-2; 9 bases map to TRBD1. Trimming removed 5 bases from V and 3 bases from J; junction bases left unmatched: 7. The germline V gene encodes CDR1 SGHVS and CDR2 FNYEAQ. CDR3 size: 15 residues. This chain's CDR3 is CASSRGTGTHYGYTF. The CDR3 bases are TGTGCCAGCAGCCGAGGGACAGGGACTCACTATGGCTACACCTTC.

This clone was observed a single time. The V gene is TRBV3-1 (or the pseudogene TRBV3-2), the J gene TRBJ2-7; 7 positions agree with TRBD2. CDR3 length: 15 amino acids. V trimming: 1 base; J trimming: 3 bases; junction bases outside the gene matches: 6. CDR1 is LGHDT and CDR2 is YNNKEL in the germline V gene (reference sequence). The CDR3 is CASSQALAEVYEQYF. CDR3 in DNA: TGTGCCAGCAGCCAAGCCCTAGCGGAGGTCTACGAGCAGTACTTC.